A single sample gave rise to the 21 T cell receptor beta chains below, sequenced in a study of cytomegalovirus exposure and HLA in healthy donors. The study ran its PCR with 60 Vbeta and 13 Jbeta primers. The method was immunoSEQ multiplex PCR; TCRdb's version includes in-frame clones alone and lacks a portion of them. The sample table includes 200,000 to 250,000 clones. The material sequenced was PBMCs. These receptor sequences come from a woman in her twenties or thirties in good health and CMV-seropositive.

This rearrangement joins TRBV11-2 to TRBJ2-7; 9 bases fit TRBD1. J was trimmed by 3 bases and V by 7 bases; bases with no gene match: 7. Germline-derived CDR1 and CDR2 are SGHAT and FQNNGV. There are 14 residues in the CDR3. The CDR3 sequence is CASKLGQGRYEQYF. The CDR3 DNA sequence: TGTGCCAGCAAGCTAGGACAGGGGCGCTACGAGCAGTACTTC.

The CDR3 nucleotides are TGTGCCAGCACCGCCCAGCCTGAGCGGGTTAACAATGAGCAGTTCTTC. As protein: CASTAQPERVNNEQFF. This chain uses TRBV6-6 with TRBJ2-1, with D maybe TRBD2 (6 bases). The CDR3 is 16 amino acids. The germline gives CDR1 MNHNY, CDR2 SVGAGI (reference sequence). Trimming shortened V by 7 bases and J by 5 bases, and 21 bases separated the two germline ends.

The chain employs TRBV7-8 and TRBJ2-4, with a tentative D call TRBD2 (5 bases). CDR1 and CDR2 from the germline V gene are SGHVS and FQNEAQ. CDR3 length: 16 residues. Trimming took 5 bases from V and 6 from J, leaving 20 bases between them. DNA for the CDR3: TGTGCCAGCAGCCCCCCCGGACTGCCCCTCGGAAACATTCAGTACTTC. Protein sequence: CASSPPGLPLGNIQYF.

The CDR3 region has the DNA TGTGCCAGCAGTTCCCCGGGTTACCTCTACGAGCAGTACTTC. It is translated as CASSSPGYLYEQYF. The chain joins TRBV28 to TRBJ2-7; D is uncertain. Trimming cost V 4 bases and J 3 bases, with 13 bases left between them. Per the germline V gene, CDR1 is MDHEN and CDR2 is SYDVKM. CDR3 length: 14 amino acids. Full variable domain (remainder filled in from reference TRBV28 and TRBJ2-7): DVKVTQSSRYLVKRTGEKVFLECVQDMDHENMFWYRQDPGLGLRLIYFSYDVKMKEKGDIPEGYSVSREKKERFSLILESASTNQTSMYLCASSSPGYLYEQYFGPGTRLTVT.

The CDR3 loop reads CASSFWTSGGMYEQYF. The CDR3 coding sequence is TGTGCCAGCAGTTTTTGGACTAGCGGGGGGATGTACGAGCAGTACTTC. This rearrangement joins TRBV27 to TRBJ2-7; 14 bases map to TRBD2. This CDR3 has 16 amino acids. J gave up 4 bases and V 3 bases, and 5 bases lay outside the gene matches. Germline-derived CDR1 and CDR2 are MNHEY and SMNVEV (reference sequence).

The chain combines TRBV7-2 with TRBJ2-7; 9 nucleotides match TRBD1. The CDR3 loop spans 14 amino acids. Germline loops: CDR1 SGHTA, CDR2 FQGNSA. V lost 2 bases, J lost 6 bases, and 5 bases stayed unmatched. DNA of the CDR3: TGTGCCAGCAGCTTAATTGGGACAGGGAGCGAGCAGTACTTC. Translating it yields CASSLIGTGSEQYF.

The genes are TRBV15 and TRBJ1-1, with unresolved D. The V end was cut by 0 bases, the J end by 1 base, with 9 bases between. Per germline, CDR1 LNHNV and CDR2 YYDKDF (reference sequence). The CDR3 consists of 15 residues. CDR3 region: CATSRDRSRNTEAFF. CDR3 in DNA: TGTGCCACCAGCAGAGATCGGAGTAGGAACACTGAAGCTTTCTTT.

This chain uses TRBV7-9 with TRBJ1-4; 11 bases line up with TRBD1. Germline lookup yields CDR1 SEHNR and CDR2 FQNEAQ (reference sequence). The V and J ends lost 2 bases and 8 bases, in that order; junction bases with no gene match: 4. There are 15 residues in the CDR3. The CDR3 spells CASSLRGQGGEKLFF. Written as DNA, the CDR3 is TGTGCCAGCAGCTTAAGGGGACAGGGGGGGGAAAAACTGTTTTTT.

The chain has TRBV7-9 and TRBJ1-4; TRBD1 agrees at 8 bases. Germline V lookup: CDR1 SEHNR, CDR2 FQNEAQ (reference sequence). The J segment lost 5 bases and the V segment lost 5 bases, leaving 7 bases of the junction unmatched. The CDR3 is made up of 15 amino acids. The CDR3 sequence: CASSPQQGENEKLFF. The CDR3 region has the DNA TGTGCCAGCAGCCCTCAACAGGGGGAAAATGAAAAACTGTTTTTT.

The chain couples TRBV4-3 to TRBJ2-7; 9 bases align to TRBD1. The V gene's germline CDR1 is LGHNA and CDR2 YSLEER. This CDR3 spans 16 amino acids. After removal of 0 bases from V and 4 bases from J, the junction contained 7 bases not matched to a gene. The CDR3 protein is CASSQDLTGGSYEQYF. As DNA, the CDR3 is TGCGCCAGCAGCCAAGACCTGACAGGGGGTAGTTACGAGCAGTACTTC.

Of note for this clone: In the same sample, other DNA sequences code for this CDR3. The rearrangement uses TRBV27 and TRBJ2-7; 10 nucleotides line up with TRBD1. CDR3 length equals 13 residues. Germline values: CDR1 MNHEY, CDR2 SMNVEV (reference sequence). The J segment lost 4 bases and the V segment lost 6 bases, leaving 3 bases of the junction unmatched. Here the CDR3 reads CASRRTGGYEQYF. The CDR3 DNA follows: TGTGCCAGCAGGAGGACAGGGGGTTACGAGCAGTACTTC.

Points on this clone: Other nucleotide sequences in the sample specify the same CDR3. The rearrangement uses TRBV5-1 and TRBJ2-5; 12 bases are a match to TRBD2. The CDR3 spans 15 residues. Trimming removed 4 bases from V and 4 bases from J; junction bases left unmatched: 5. Germline assignment: CDR1 SGHRS and CDR2 YFSETQ. DNA of the CDR3: TGCGCCAGCAGCCCTCCGGGACTAGCGGGAGAGACCCAGTACTTC. Translation: CASSPPGLAGETQYF.

The chain carries TRBV7-6 and TRBJ1-1; D ambiguous. The CDR3 contains 13 residues. The ends were cut back, 6 bases at V and 1 base at J, with 9 bases in the middle. Germline assignment: CDR1 SGHVS and CDR2 FNYEAQ. The CDR3 DNA reads as TGTGCCAGCAGGTTTCTAGAGAACACTGAAGCTTTCTTT. Translated: CASRFLENTEAFF. Using reference TRBV7-6 and TRBJ1-1 for the parts outside the CDR3, the full variable domain is GAGVSQSPRYKVTKRGQDVALRCDPISGHVSLYWYRQALGQGPEFLTYFNYEAQQDKSGLPNDRFSAERPEGSISTLTIQRTEQRDSAMYRCASRFLENTEAFFGQGTRLTVV.

The chain joins TRBV7-2 to TRBJ1-5; TRBD1 might be the D (6 bases). V lost 3 bases and J lost 2, with 11 bases in between. This CDR3 spans 15 amino acids. Germline-derived CDR1 and CDR2 are SGHTA and FQGNSA. Written as DNA, the CDR3 is TGTGCCAGCAGCTTTGGGGGCTCGGGCAATCAGCCCCAGCATTTT. Translating gives CASSFGGSGNQPQHF.

The chain links TRBV27 to TRBJ1-1; D perhaps matches TRBD1 (5 bases). In germline, CDR1 is MNHEY, CDR2 SMNVEV (reference sequence). V gave up 6 bases and J gave up 4 bases, with 9 bases separating them. The CDR3 has 12 amino acids. CDR3 DNA: TGTGCCAGCAGGGCGGGGGGCACTGAAGCTTTCTTT. Translated: CASRAGGTEAFF.

The rearrangement joins TRBV15 to TRBJ1-5; D might be TRBD1 (6 bases). The germline V gene has CDR1 LNHNV and CDR2 YYDKDF (reference sequence). The CDR3 spans 14 residues. The V gene lost 3 bases and the J gene lost 7 bases, with 13 bases spanning the gap. The CDR3 loop reads CATSSGRGPQPQHF. The CDR3 DNA reads as TGTGCCACCAGCAGCGGCAGGGGTCCGCAGCCCCAGCATTTT.

The chain recombines TRBV5-1 with TRBJ2-3; D may be TRBD1 (6 bases). There are 15 residues in the CDR3. The V end was cut by 4 bases, the J end by 0 bases, with 12 bases between. Per the germline V gene, CDR1 is SGHRS and CDR2 is YFSETQ. CDR3 sequence (DNA): TGCGCCAGCAGCAGACAGGAGCCTAGCACAGATACGCAGTATTTT. Translating gives CASSRQEPSTDTQYF.

This chain connects TRBV6-5 to TRBJ2-3, with 10 nucleotides matching TRBD2. This CDR3 has 16 residues. Germline V gene lookup returns CDR1 MNHEY and CDR2 SVGAGI. Trimming cost V 0 bases and J 5 bases; bases outside gene matches: 5. The CDR3 protein is CASSYSQLAGQDTQYF. The CDR3 DNA reads as TGTGCCAGCAGTTACTCGCAACTAGCGGGACAAGATACGCAGTATTTT.

This rearrangement joins TRBV11-3 to TRBJ2-7, with unresolved D. There are 12 residues in the CDR3. V was clipped by 1 base and J by 5 bases, with 6 bases between them. Germline V gene lookup returns CDR1 SGHNT and CDR2 YENEEA. Here the CDR3 reads CASSLAGHEQYF. CDR3 sequence (DNA): TGTGCCAGCAGCTTAGCAGGTCACGAGCAGTACTTC.

This chain links TRBV6-1 with TRBJ1-2; 7 nucleotides align to TRBD1. The CDR3 spans 15 residues. V lost 5 bases and J lost 7; bases outside the gene matches: 13. Germline V gives CDR1 MNHNS, CDR2 SASEGT. CDR3: CASSFLGGAGPGYTF. The CDR3 DNA reads TGTGCCAGCAGTTTTCTAGGGGGCGCGGGCCCTGGCTACACCTTC.

The chain links TRBV28 to TRBJ2-1, with 7 bases matching TRBD2. The CDR3 runs to 14 residues. V shed 4 bases, J shed 7 bases, and the junction held 7 bases outside the gene matches. Germline V gene lookup returns CDR1 MDHEN and CDR2 SYDVKM. CDR3 residues: CASSSAGTMNEQFF. CDR3 DNA sequence: TGTGCCAGCAGTTCCGCCGGGACTATGAATGAGCAGTTCTTC.